This T cell receptor beta chain originates from a study of blood T cell repertoires in COVID-19. For the study at large: Collection of acute and convalescent COVID-19 samples took place in the United States, Italy and Spain. Sources were T cells, B-cell-depleted T cells, or PBMCs; the material itself was cDNA or gDNA.

Original analysis: Reference gene primer amplification gave nucleated cell count estimates. Clones were read by immunoSEQ multiplex PCR, and TCRdb kept only the in-frame ones, dropping some. V and J calls and clone size are as listed in that table; D and trimming were resolved from the DNA. The sample contains some 250,000 clones, around nine tenths of which appear only once. The CDR3 sequence is 16 residues long. Germline CDR1 MDHEN, CDR2 SYDVKM. V was pared by 1 base and J by 0 bases, with 10 bases between. Enrolment of Seattle patients took place during active infection, and they were followed longitudinally.

The specimen sequenced was peripheral blood. This TCR was recovered from a woman aged 60 to 75 with COVID-19, enrolled during active disease. The chain has TRBV28 and TRBJ1-5; D remains unclear. CDR3 nucleotide sequence: TGTGCCAGCAGTTTATCCCAGTCCCCTAGCAATCAGCCCCAGCATTTT. It specifies CASSLSQSPSNQPQHF.